The 20 T cell receptor beta chains reported below all come from one sample, sequenced in a study of blood T cell repertoires in COVID-19. Assay used: immunoSEQ multiplex PCR; TCRdb lists only in-frame clones, some missing. The table lists about 150,000 clones, more than 85% of them singletons, with roughly 2.2% in the top ten. Sequencing was done on a sample of peripheral blood. The receptors were sampled from an older woman with acute or convalescent COVID-19.

The gene calls are TRBV7-8 and TRBJ1-5; 11 bases map to TRBD1. The CDR3 spans 16 residues. Germline CDR1 is SGHVS and CDR2 is FQNEAQ. V gave up 1 base and J gave up 6 bases; unmatched junction bases: 5. In nucleotides, the CDR3 is TGTGCCAGCAGCTTAGACACCGGGACAGGGGGTCAGCCCCAGCATTTT. It yields the protein CASSLDTGTGGQPQHF.

The CDR3 coding sequence is TGTGCCAGCAGCTCATCTACTGGACTGAACTATGGCTACACCTTC. Amino acid sequence: CASSSSTGLNYGYTF. This sequence joins TRBV5-5 and TRBJ1-2; no firm D call. V shed 3 bases and J shed 2 bases, with 14 bases lying between them. In germline, CDR1 is SGHKS, CDR2 YYEKEE (reference sequence). This CDR3 is 15 amino acids long. Full variable domain (outside the CDR3, taken from reference TRBV5-5 and TRBJ1-2): DAGVTQSPTHLIKTRGQQVTLRCSPISGHKSVSWYQQVLGQGPQFIFQYYEKEERGRGNFPDRFSARQFPNYSSELNVNALLLGDSALYLCASSSSTGLNYGYTFGSGTRLTVV.

A few counts support this clone. The rearrangement uses TRBV11-3 and TRBJ2-2, with 8 positions matching TRBD1. The CDR3 extends over 16 amino acids. Germline-derived CDR1 and CDR2 are SGHNT and YENEEA. V was clipped by 6 bases and J by 5 bases; unmatched bases: 11. CDR3 coding DNA: TGTGCCAGCAGTAGAGGACAGGGAGGATGGACCGGGGAGCTGTTTTTT. Amino acid sequence: CASSRGQGGWTGELFF.

The rearrangement uses TRBV15 and TRBJ1-3, with a tentative D call TRBD1 (6 bases). The CDR3 is 16 residues long. The V and J ends lost 1 base and 3 bases respectively, with 13 bases between them. CDR1 is LNHNV and CDR2 is YYDKDF in the germline V gene (reference sequence). CDR3 region: CATSRGQTGIGNTIYF. The CDR3 coding sequence is TGTGCCACCAGCAGAGGCCAAACAGGGATTGGAAACACCATATATTTT.

The rearrangement uses TRBV18 and TRBJ1-4, with a possible D match to TRBD1 (6 bases). CDR3 size: 14 residues. Trimming removed 3 bases at V and 8 bases at J, with 13 bases between. The V gene's germline CDR1 is KGHSH and CDR2 LQKENI. The chain's CDR3 is CASSPWMQGEKLFF. CDR3 nucleotide sequence: TGTGCCAGCTCACCCTGGATGCAGGGGGAAAAACTGTTTTTT.

This clone has only one observation. The rearrangement uses TRBV5-1 and TRBJ1-2; 8 bases line up with TRBD1. Germline V gene data show CDR1 as SGHRS and CDR2 as YFSETQ. The CDR3 has 13 residues. The junction had 5 bases not matched to a gene; V was cut back by 2 bases and J by 8 bases. This chain's CDR3 is CASSLSTGDGYTF. The CDR3 nucleotides read TGCGCCAGCAGCTTATCGACAGGGGACGGCTACACCTTC.

The chain combines TRBV2 with TRBJ1-5; 9 nucleotides align to TRBD1. Trimming cost V 6 bases and J 2 bases; bases outside gene matches: 5. The CDR3 contains 15 residues. Germline V gene data show CDR1 as SNHLY and CDR2 as FYNNEI. The CDR3 protein is CASRGTGFGNQPQHF. CDR3 DNA sequence: TGTGCCAGCAGAGGGACAGGGTTTGGCAATCAGCCCCAGCATTTT.

The rearrangement links TRBV25-1 to TRBJ2-1, with D possibly matching TRBD1 (6 bases). Trimming pared 0 bases from V and 8 bases from J, leaving 14 bases between. Germline V CDR1 and CDR2: MGHDK, SYGVNS. The CDR3 runs 15 residues. The CDR3 region is CASSEYRQGRDEQFF. The CDR3 bases are TGTGCCAGCAGTGAATATAGGCAGGGGCGGGATGAGCAGTTCTTC.

The rearrangement uses TRBV7-9 and TRBJ1-6, with D possibly being TRBD1 (5 bases). The CDR3 contains 14 residues. Trimming pared 2 bases from V and 8 bases from J, leaving 10 bases between. Germline CDR1 SEHNR, CDR2 FQNEAQ (reference sequence). CDR3 in DNA: TGTGCCAGCAGCTTACGGGTGACAGATTCACCCCTCCACTTT. It specifies CASSLRVTDSPLHF.

The V call is TRBV7-2, the J call TRBJ1-5; D possibly corresponds to TRBD1 (5 bases). Germline V gives CDR1 SGHTA, CDR2 FQGNSA. The CDR3 length is 18 residues. Trimming removed 6 bases from V and 0 bases from J, with 21 bases in between. The DNA of the CDR3 is TGTGCCAGCAGTTCACAGGATATAGGCCCCTATAGCAATCAGCCCCAGCATTTT. Translating gives CASSSQDIGPYSNQPQHF.

The rearrangement links TRBV25-1 to TRBJ1-1, with D possibly TRBD1 on 6 matching bases. Between the trimmed V and J ends, which lost 4 bases and 2 bases, there was a span of 8 bases. CDR3 length: 13 residues. Germline V gives CDR1 MGHDK, CDR2 SYGVNS. The CDR3 reads CASSAGVNTEAFF. The CDR3 DNA reads as TGTGCCAGCAGTGCAGGGGTAAACACTGAAGCTTTCTTT.

The rearrangement uses TRBV19 and TRBJ2-6; unclear D gene. Per germline, CDR1 LNHDA and CDR2 SQIVND (reference sequence). V lost 7 bases to trimming and J lost 0 bases, with 10 bases between them. CDR3 size: 15 residues. The CDR3 loop reads CASMGVASGANVLTF. The CDR3 DNA is TGTGCCAGTATGGGTGTAGCCTCTGGGGCCAACGTCCTGACTTTC.

This clone was observed at least ten times. The CDR3 spells CASNTEVTIYF. Here the CDR3 DNA reads TGTGCCAGCAATACTGAGGTCACCATATATTTT. The V call is TRBV2, the J call TRBJ1-3; D is undetermined. Trimming pared 7 bases from V and 9 bases from J, leaving 10 bases between. CDR3 length: 11 residues. CDR1 is SNHLY, CDR2 FYNNEI, per germline.

The J gene is TRBJ1-1, the V gene TRBV6-5, with 8 bases matching TRBD1. The CDR3 is 13 amino acids. Germline loops: CDR1 MNHEY, CDR2 SVGAGI. Trimming cost V 6 bases and J 3 bases; bases outside gene matches: 3. CDR3 nucleotide sequence: TGTGCCAGCAGGGGGACAGGTCACACTGAAGCTTTCTTT. Amino acids: CASRGTGHTEAFF.

This chain links TRBV19 with TRBJ1-4; 10 bases are a match to TRBD1. V shed 7 bases and J 8 bases; nucleotides not matched to a gene: 13. The CDR3 length is 16 residues. In germline, CDR1 is LNHDA, CDR2 SQIVND (reference sequence). CDR3 loop: CASNGPRDRGGEKLFF. The CDR3 region has the DNA TGTGCCAGTAACGGTCCCCGGGACAGGGGAGGAGAAAAACTGTTTTTT.

This chain joins TRBV20-1 and TRBJ1-2; D call uncertain. This CDR3 spans 14 amino acids. Germline loops: CDR1 DFQATT, CDR2 SNEGSKA (reference sequence). V was clipped by 3 bases and J by 1 base, with 12 bases between them. CDR3 in amino acids: CSASRDNVNYGYTF. The CDR3 DNA follows: TGCAGTGCTAGTCGAGATAACGTTAACTATGGCTACACCTTC.

V usage is TRBV7-6 and J usage is TRBJ1-1, with TRBD1 as a possible D gene (5 bases). This CDR3 has 16 residues. The ends were cut back, 4 bases at V and 4 bases at J, with 19 bases in the middle. The germline V gene encodes CDR1 SGHVS and CDR2 FNYEAQ. CDR3 nucleotide sequence: TGTGCCAGCAGCTCGACCGGGACTCAACGGGGCACTGAAGCTTTCTTT. Its translation is CASSSTGTQRGTEAFF. Supplemented by reference TRBV7-6 and TRBJ1-1, the full variable domain reads GAGVSQSPRYKVTKRGQDVALRCDPISGHVSLYWYRQALGQGPEFLTYFNYEAQQDKSGLPNDRFSAERPEGSISTLTIQRTEQRDSAMYRCASSSTGTQRGTEAFFGQGTRLTVV.

This chain joins TRBV19 and TRBJ2-3; tentatively, D is TRBD1 (6 bases). This CDR3 comprises 17 residues. Trimming left V 5 bases short and J 2 bases short, with 20 bases between. Germline CDR1 reads LNHDA; CDR2 reads SQIVND (reference sequence). The CDR3 nucleotides read TGTGCCAGTAGTGGAGGCTCCGGGACATATCTCACAGATACGCAGTATTTT. This sequence encodes CASSGGSGTYLTDTQYF.

Remarks on this clone: Distinct nucleotide sequences in the sample also encode this CDR3. This chain connects TRBV28 to TRBJ1-2; maybe TRBD1 (6 bases). CDR3 length: 14 residues. Germline loops: CDR1 MDHEN, CDR2 SYDVKM. V lost 4 bases and J lost 2, with 11 bases in between. This CDR3 is CASSSLTGNYGYTF. DNA of the CDR3: TGTGCCAGCAGTTCCTTGACAGGAAACTATGGCTACACCTTC.

This clone has a handful of counts. The chain combines TRBV18 with TRBJ1-6; 9 bases fit TRBD1. The CDR3 extends over 15 amino acids. The germline V gene has CDR1 KGHSH and CDR2 LQKENI. V shed 4 bases and J 7 bases; nucleotides not matched to a gene: 5. CDR3 nucleotide sequence: TGTGCCAGCTCACGTCCGGGACAGGGAAATTCACCCCTCCACTTT. Its protein product is CASSRPGQGNSPLHF.